Each of the 28 T cell receptor beta chains below was sequenced from the same sample in a study of regulatory dendritic cells for organ transplantation. Sorted subsets were CFSE-labeled and cultured four to six days with allogeneic dendritic cells. Their antigen targets remain unknown. TCRdb's table, derived via immunoSEQ multiplex PCR, lists solely in-frame clones and lacks some. The data contain around 20,000 clones, approximately 85% of them seen just once; the ten biggest clones take up 0.55% to 0.75%. Sequencing was carried out using naive CD4+ T cells from blood cultured with regulatory dendritic cells. The subset was: CD45RA+ naive T cells. These receptors all stem from a human donor in good health.

The chain links TRBV7-9 to TRBJ2-7; D call uncertain. The CDR3 contains 14 residues. With 1 base removed from V and 6 bases from J, the gap between germline ends came to 13 bases. Germline-derived CDR1 and CDR2 are SEHNR and FQNEAQ (reference sequence). The CDR3 DNA follows: TGTGCCAGCAGCTTAGATCTAGTTTCGGGCGAGCAGTACTTC. Its protein product is CASSLDLVSGEQYF.

This sequence joins TRBV7-2 and TRBJ1-1; 7 bases fit TRBD1. The germline V gene has CDR1 SGHTA and CDR2 FQGNSA. The CDR3 contains 14 residues. With 5 bases clipped from V and 0 bases from J, the junction kept 3 bases outside the gene matches. The CDR3, as DNA: TGTGCCAGCAGCCTAGGACAGGTGAACACTGAAGCTTTCTTT. Encoded protein: CASSLGQVNTEAFF.

The chain uses TRBV23-1 and TRBJ1-5; TRBD1 agrees at 9 bases. TRBV23-1 carries the ORF label, with uncertain function. V dropped 2 bases and J dropped 0; count of bases not matched to a gene: 8. This CDR3 comprises 18 residues. CDR3 region: CASSQPGTGLYSNQPQHF. Here the CDR3 DNA reads TGCGCCAGCAGTCAACCCGGGACAGGGCTATATAGCAATCAGCCCCAGCATTTT.

This chain links TRBV5-1 with TRBJ2-1; 13 bases are a match to TRBD2. CDR3 length: 15 residues. J was trimmed by 7 bases and V by 4 bases; bases with no gene match: 5. Germline CDR1 SGHRS, CDR2 YFSETQ. CDR3 DNA: TGCGCCAGCAGCACGGGACTAGCGGGACGTAATGAGCAGTTCTTC. Translated: CASSTGLAGRNEQFF.

This chain uses TRBV2 with TRBJ1-6; TRBD1 aligns across 9 bases. This CDR3 has 16 residues. Germline V CDR1 and CDR2: SNHLY, FYNNEI. V lost 6 bases, J lost 7 bases, and 10 bases stayed unmatched. The CDR3 DNA sequence: TGTGCCAGCAGGAACCAACAGGGGGCACTGAATTCACCCCTCCACTTT. Translating gives CASRNQQGALNSPLHF.

The chain has TRBV28 and TRBJ1-4; D is perhaps TRBD1 (6 bases). Trimming stripped 6 bases from V and 13 bases from J, with 24 bases between. The CDR3 runs 15 residues. CDR1 and CDR2 from the germline V gene are MDHEN and SYDVKM. This CDR3 reads CASRIPGEGGKRLFF. In nucleotides, the CDR3 is TGTGCCAGCAGGATTCCCGGAGAGGGGGGGAAAAGACTGTTTTTT. Full variable domain (remainder filled in from reference TRBV28 and TRBJ1-4): DVKVTQSSRYLVKRTGEKVFLECVQDMDHENMFWYRQDPGLGLRLIYFSYDVKMKEKGDIPEGYSVSREKKERFSLILESASTNQTSMYLCASRIPGEGGKRLFFGSGTQLSVL.

The chain has TRBV5-4 and TRBJ2-5; D gene uncertain. The CDR3 has 17 residues. V dropped 1 base and J dropped 4 bases, with 20 bases sitting between them. Germline CDR1 SGHNT, CDR2 YYREEE (reference sequence). The CDR3 reads CASSLKVQASFVETQYF. In nucleotides, the CDR3 is TGTGCCAGCAGCTTGAAGGTTCAAGCCTCGTTTGTAGAGACCCAGTACTTC.

The gene calls are TRBV5-4 and TRBJ2-3; D unresolved. V lost 0 bases to trimming and J lost 7 bases, with 12 bases between them. CDR1 and CDR2 (germline): SGHNT, YYREEE (reference sequence). The CDR3 loop spans 14 amino acids. The CDR3 DNA follows: TGTGCCAGCAGCTTGGCCTTGCCCCCTTATACGCAGTATTTT. Translation gives CASSLALPPYTQYF.

The chain employs TRBV18 and TRBJ1-5, with TRBD1 as a possible D gene (5 bases). V was pared by 3 bases and J by 7 bases, with 13 bases between. Germline-derived CDR1 and CDR2 are KGHSH and LQKENI. The CDR3 covers 14 residues. The CDR3 DNA reads as TGTGCCAGCTCACCCTTTGGGGCCAAACAGCCCCAGCATTTT. Its protein is CASSPFGAKQPQHF.

This chain uses TRBV29-1 with TRBJ2-7; the match to TRBD2 covers 12 bases. The CDR3 covers 17 residues. Unmatched junction bases numbered 15, after V lost 5 bases and J lost 4 bases. Germline V gene data show CDR1 as SQVTM and CDR2 as ANQGSEA. CDR3 region: CSVTGLAGYGSLYEQYF. DNA of the CDR3: TGCAGCGTTACCGGACTAGCGGGATATGGGTCTCTATACGAGCAGTACTTC.

This chain uses TRBV2 with TRBJ2-7; 8 positions match TRBD1. Germline V gene lookup returns CDR1 SNHLY and CDR2 FYNNEI. The junction had 9 bases not matched to a gene; V was cut back by 6 bases and J by 2 bases. CDR3 length: 15 residues. The chain's CDR3 is CASSTDRGSTYEQYF. The CDR3 DNA is TGTGCCAGCAGCACCGACAGGGGATCCACCTACGAGCAGTACTTC.

This chain uses TRBV10-1 with TRBJ1-5; 8 positions agree with TRBD1. V lost 7 bases and J lost 5; bases outside the gene matches: 10. The CDR3 length is 15 residues. Germline V gene sequence: CDR1 WNHNN, CDR2 SYGVQD (reference sequence). The CDR3 bases are TGCGCCAGCATACGGACAGGGCGCCCCTATCAGCCCCAGCATTTT. Encoded protein: CASIRTGRPYQPQHF.

Concerning this clone: The germline gene is not matched at one end of the junction; a read error may be the cause. The chain is built from TRBV7-3 and TRBJ2-1, with a weak D call TRBD2 (5 bases). This CDR3 comprises 13 residues. The germline V gene encodes CDR1 SGHTA and CDR2 FQGTGA. DNA for the CDR3: TGTGCCAGCAGCTTAGCTAGCTACTATGAGCAGTTCTTC. This translates into CASSLASYYEQFF.

The table lists this clone with a count of one. The genes are TRBV6-5 and TRBJ2-2, with D perhaps matching TRBD1 or TRBD2 (5 bases each). The CDR3 covers 13 residues. Germline assignment: CDR1 MNHEY and CDR2 SVGAGI. V gave up 7 bases and J gave up 2 bases, with 8 bases separating them. The CDR3 spells CASMRGNTGELFF. The CDR3 DNA reads TGTGCCAGCATGAGGGGTAACACCGGGGAGCTGTTTTTT.

The chain combines TRBV7-2 with TRBJ2-5, with 8 bases aligning to TRBD2. The V and J ends lost 2 bases and 2 bases, in that order; junction bases with no gene match: 4. This CDR3 has 15 residues. The germline V gene has CDR1 SGHTA and CDR2 FQGNSA. The CDR3 DNA reads as TGTGCCAGCAGCTTAAGAGGGACTAGACAAGAGACCCAGTACTTC. It encodes CASSLRGTRQETQYF.

The CDR3 coding sequence is TGTGCCAGCAGTTACAGTCCGGACAGGGCCACAGATACGCAGTATTTT. Its translation is CASSYSPDRATDTQYF. This chain links TRBV6-5 with TRBJ2-3; 8 positions match TRBD1. CDR1 is MNHEY, CDR2 SVGAGI, per germline. The trim removed 2 bases at V and 2 bases at J, leaving 6 bases unmatched. CDR3 length: 16 amino acids.

The chain uses TRBV6-1 and TRBJ2-1; no clear D gene. In germline, CDR1 is MNHNS, CDR2 SASEGT. V was trimmed by 3 bases and J by 8 bases, leaving 8 bases between them. This CDR3 is built from 12 residues. Written as DNA, the CDR3 is TGTGCCAGCAGTGATGGATGGGATGAGCAGTTCTTC. Residues: CASSDGWDEQFF.

The chain couples TRBV27 to TRBJ2-5, with unresolved D. The V and J ends lost 6 bases and 7 bases respectively, with 12 bases between them. Germline-derived CDR1 and CDR2 are MNHEY and SMNVEV (reference sequence). CDR3 length: 12 amino acids. CDR3 in amino acids: CASSPTLGTQYF. Written as DNA, the CDR3 is TGTGCCAGCAGCCCCACCTTGGGGACCCAGTACTTC.

The chain couples TRBV2 to TRBJ1-1; TRBD1 might be the D (6 bases). Germline CDR1 reads SNHLY; CDR2 reads FYNNEI. Trimming cost V 7 bases and J 1 base, with 19 bases left between them. CDR3 length: 16 amino acids. The CDR3 DNA follows: TGTGCCAGCACCGAGGAAACAGGGAGGGGGAACACTGAAGCTTTCTTT. Translating it yields CASTEETGRGNTEAFF.

The chain is built from TRBV6-1 and TRBJ2-3; 7 nucleotides agree with TRBD2. Per the germline V gene, CDR1 is MNHNS and CDR2 is SASEGT. Unmatched junction bases numbered 2, after V lost 2 bases and J lost 0 bases. This CDR3 contains 15 residues. CDR3 loop: CASSESGTSTDTQYF. The CDR3 nucleotides are TGTGCCAGCAGTGAAAGCGGGACCAGCACAGATACGCAGTATTTT.

The rearrangement joins TRBV30 to TRBJ1-5, with TRBD1 as a possible D gene (6 bases). This CDR3 is built from 17 residues. Trimming took off 3 bases at V and 0 bases at J, with 18 bases between the two ends. CDR1 is GTSNPN, CDR2 SVGIG, per germline (reference sequence). This chain's CDR3 is CAWSPGRTATSNQPQHF. The CDR3 bases are TGTGCCTGGAGCCCGGGTCGGACAGCTACTAGCAATCAGCCCCAGCATTTT.

This clone was observed a single time. The chain has TRBV11-3 and TRBJ1-5; D uncertain. The CDR3 loop spans 16 amino acids. V was cut by 1 base and J by 2 bases, with 12 bases left in between. From germline, CDR1 is SGHNT and CDR2 YENEEA. The CDR3 here is CASSLGWVRGNQPQHF. CDR3 DNA: TGTGCCAGCAGCTTAGGCTGGGTAAGAGGCAATCAGCCCCAGCATTTT.

This sequence joins TRBV4-1 and TRBJ1-2; D is ambiguous. This CDR3 contains 15 residues. CDR1 is MGHRA and CDR2 is YSYEKL in the germline V gene. Trimming stripped 1 base from V and 0 bases from J, with 9 bases between. CDR3 in DNA: TGCGCCAGCAGCCAAGCACTAAATTCTAACTATGGCTACACCTTC. Encoded protein: CASSQALNSNYGYTF.

The chain uses TRBV6-5 and TRBJ1-1, with 9 bases matching TRBD1. After removal of 6 bases from V and 10 bases from J, the junction contained 9 bases not matched to a gene. CDR3 size: 13 residues. CDR1 and CDR2 (germline): MNHEY, SVGAGI. CDR3 sequence: CASSQDRGSTAFF. CDR3 DNA: TGTGCCAGCAGCCAAGACAGGGGGTCTACAGCTTTCTTT.

The V call is TRBV4-1, the J call TRBJ1-3, with D maybe TRBD1 (5 bases). The CDR3 consists of 16 residues. V was pared by 0 bases and J by 0 bases, with 9 bases between. Germline V gene sequence: CDR1 MGHRA, CDR2 YSYEKL. CDR3 in DNA: TGCGCCAGCAGCCAAGATGGGGCCCTCTCTGGAAACACCATATATTTT. Translated, it gives CASSQDGALSGNTIYF.

The chain carries TRBV30 and TRBJ2-1, with 8 bases identical to TRBD2. The CDR3 runs 13 residues. V shed 5 bases, J shed 9 bases, and the junction held 9 bases outside the gene matches. Germline V CDR1 and CDR2: GTSNPN, SVGIG (reference sequence). CDR3 nucleotide sequence: TGTGCCTGGGAAGCGGGAGAAGTTGGTGAGCAGTTCTTC. This translates into CAWEAGEVGEQFF.

The rearrangement uses TRBV6-5 and TRBJ1-4; a possible D gene is TRBD1 (6 bases). The V end was cut by 4 bases, the J end by 1 base, with 7 bases between. Germline lookup yields CDR1 MNHEY and CDR2 SVGAGI. The CDR3 extends over 14 amino acids. In nucleotides, the CDR3 is TGTGCCAGCAGTTTCAGGGGAACTAATGAAAAACTGTTTTTT. Amino acid sequence: CASSFRGTNEKLFF.

The chain joins TRBV30 to TRBJ2-4, with D possibly TRBD1 on 6 matching bases. Germline V gene lookup returns CDR1 GTSNPN and CDR2 SVGIG (reference sequence). Trimming left V 3 bases short and J 3 bases short, with 12 bases between. The CDR3 extends over 14 amino acids. As DNA, the CDR3 is TGTGCCTGGAGCCCACAGGGAGTCAAAAACATTCAGTACTTC. As protein: CAWSPQGVKNIQYF. Drawing the rest from reference TRBV30 and TRBJ2-4, the complete variable domain is SQTIHQWPATLVQPVGSPLSLECTVEGTSNPNLYWYRQAAGRGLQLLFYSVGIGQISSEVPQNLSASRPQDRQFILSSKKLLLSDSGFYLCAWSPQGVKNIQYFGAGTRLSVL.